A single sample is the source of the 11 T cell receptor beta chains below, sequenced in a study of cytomegalovirus exposure and HLA in healthy donors. This PCR relied on a set of 60 Vbeta primers and 13 Jbeta primers. This table comes from immunoSEQ multiplex PCR, and its TCRdb copy is limited to in-frame clones, with some not included. The data contain about 160,000 clones, around 88% of them singletons. Sequencing input: PBMCs. The origin of the receptors is a woman under 40 in good health and CMV-seronegative.

This clone has just one count. The CDR3 sequence is CASSLATGPNYGYTF. In nucleotides, the CDR3 is TGTGCCAGCAGCTTGGCGACAGGACCAAACTATGGCTACACCTTC. The chain is built from TRBV5-6 and TRBJ1-2, with D maybe TRBD1 (6 bases). Trimming shortened V by 0 bases and J by 2 bases, and 11 bases separated the two germline ends. CDR1 and CDR2 (germline): SGHDT, YYEEEE. This CDR3 is 15 amino acids long.

This clone appeared once. The chain uses TRBV11-2 and TRBJ1-2; 8 nucleotides align to TRBD1. Germline CDR1 and CDR2: SGHAT and FQNNGV. The CDR3 covers 12 residues. V lost 5 bases and J lost 6; bases outside the gene matches: 2. CDR3 region: CASSPTGDGYTF. The DNA of the CDR3 is TGTGCCAGCAGCCCGACAGGGGATGGCTACACCTTC. The entire variable domain, with the rest obtained from reference TRBV11-2 and TRBJ1-2, is as follows: EAGVAQSPRYKIIEKRQSVAFWCNPISGHATLYWYQQILGQGPKLLIQFQNNGVVDDSQLPKDRFSAERLKGVDSTLKIQPAKLEDSAVYLCASSPTGDGYTFGSGTRLTVV.

V usage is TRBV7-2 and J usage is TRBJ2-5, with D maybe TRBD2 (6 bases). TRBJ2-7 explains the end of the DNA better; the J call may be wrong. The CDR3 sequence is 14 residues long. From germline, CDR1 is SGHTA and CDR2 FQGNSA. CDR3 sequence reads: CASRRQEGSYEQYF. In DNA form, the CDR3 reads TGTGCCAGCAGGCGGCAGGAGGGTTCCTACGAGCAGTACTTC.

This chain uses TRBV18 with TRBJ1-1, with a weak D call TRBD1 (6 bases). Germline lookup yields CDR1 KGHSH and CDR2 LQKENI. Between the trimmed V and J ends, which lost 4 bases and 4 bases, there was a span of 13 bases. The CDR3 sequence is 14 residues long. CDR3 sequence (DNA): TGTGCCAGCTCACGTAACAGGGAACGCACTGAAGCTTTCTTT. Its translation is CASSRNRERTEAFF.

The V gene is TRBV5-4, the J gene TRBJ1-2, with TRBD1 identical over 8 bases. The V and J ends lost 4 bases and 1 base, in that order; junction bases with no gene match: 3. Germline CDR1 reads SGHNT; CDR2 reads YYREEE (reference sequence). There are 14 residues in the CDR3. The CDR3 loop is CASSPDRDNYGYTF. Here the CDR3 DNA reads TGTGCCAGCAGCCCGGACAGGGATAACTATGGCTACACCTTC. The whole variable domain, filled in from reference TRBV5-4 and TRBJ1-2, reads ETGVTQSPTHLIKTRGQQVTLRCSSQSGHNTVSWYQQALGQGPQFIFQYYREEENGRGNFPPRFSGLQFPNYSSELNVNALELDDSALYLCASSPDRDNYGYTFGSGTRLTVV.

The chain joins TRBV9 to TRBJ2-7; TRBD1 matches at 11 bases. CDR3 length: 13 residues. Germline V gene sequence: CDR1 SGDLS, CDR2 YYNGEE. V was pared by 7 bases and J by 6 bases, with 6 bases of the junction left unmatched. The CDR3 nucleotides read TGTGCCAGCGGGGTTGGGACAGGGGGCGAGCAGTACTTC. It encodes CASGVGTGGEQYF.

The V gene is TRBV27, the J gene TRBJ2-3; 11 bases match TRBD2. Trimming cost V 6 bases and J 2 bases; bases outside gene matches: 4. Germline-derived CDR1 and CDR2 are MNHEY and SMNVEV (reference sequence). The CDR3 contains 15 residues. The CDR3 bases are TGTGCCAGCAGCAGACTAGCGGGGACCACAGATACGCAGTATTTT. Amino acid sequence: CASSRLAGTTDTQYF.

This rearrangement joins TRBV7-9 to TRBJ2-2; 10 bases match TRBD2. Looked up from germline, CDR1 is SEHNR and CDR2 is FQNEAQ (reference sequence). J lost 1 base, V lost 5 bases, and 4 bases had no gene match. The CDR3 is 16 residues long. The CDR3 loop is CASSHGLAVNTGELFF. The CDR3 bases are TGTGCCAGCAGCCACGGACTAGCGGTGAACACCGGGGAGCTGTTTTTT.

This clone was picked up a small number of times. The chain combines TRBV13 with TRBJ1-6; the D gene is possibly TRBD1 (5 bases). Trimming removed 0 bases at V and 4 bases at J, with 10 bases between. This CDR3 is 16 amino acids long. CDR1 is PRHDT, CDR2 FYEKMQ, per germline (reference sequence). CDR3 nucleotide sequence: TGTGCCAGCAGCTTAGGAAGGCAGGGATATAATTCACCCCTCCACTTT. Its translation: CASSLGRQGYNSPLHF.

This rearrangement joins TRBV9 to TRBJ2-2; D might be TRBD1 (6 bases). The length of the CDR3 is 14 residues. The ends were cut back, 4 bases at V and 4 bases at J, with 11 bases in the middle. CDR1 SGDLS and CDR2 YYNGEE come from the germline V gene. The CDR3 loop is CASSLTGSTGELFF. The CDR3 DNA is TGTGCCAGCAGCCTAACAGGGTCCACCGGGGAGCTGTTTTTT. Filled out from reference TRBV9 and TRBJ2-2, the complete variable domain reads DSGVTQTPKHLITATGQRVTLRCSPRSGDLSVYWYQQSLDQGLQFLIQYYNGEERAKGNILERFSAQQFPDLHSELNLSSLELGDSALYFCASSLTGSTGELFFGEGSRLTVL.

V and J are TRBV7-9 and TRBJ1-1; D uncertain. This CDR3 spans 15 amino acids. Trimming took off 5 bases at V and 1 base at J, with 14 bases between the two ends. Germline-derived CDR1 and CDR2 are SEHNR and FQNEAQ (reference sequence). Here the CDR3 DNA reads TGTGCCAGCAGCGGAGGAACTGTTCGGAACACTGAAGCTTTCTTT. Its translation is CASSGGTVRNTEAFF.